This paragraph covers one TCR beta chain sequence. The V gene's germline CDR1 is SNHLY and CDR2 FYNNEI. Losses at the gene ends were 7 bases for V and 1 base for J; bases not matched to a gene: 2. The CDR3 contains 14 residues. The sample originates from a study of T-cell reconstitution after alpha-beta-depleted transplantation in children. Construction of the TCRbeta library involved unique molecular identifiers. TCRdb reprocessed the PCR reads with MiXCR, giving one entry per CDR3 protein. The data contain 380,000 or so distinct CDR3 sequences, about an eighth of them singletons. The receptor was derived from a human donor who donated a stem cell graft to a child with Fanconi anemia. The chain couples TRBV2 to TRBJ1-1; 11 bases fit TRBD1. Sample: PBMCs, taken from the stem cell graft. The CDR3 reads CASIGTGGNTEAFF. The CDR3 nucleotides read TGTGCCAGCATTGGGACAGGGGGGAACACTGAAGCTTTCTTT.